This TCR beta chain is from a study of blood T cell repertoires in COVID-19. Study-level information: The samples span acute and convalescent COVID-19 from the United States, Italy and Spain. PBMCs, B-cell-depleted T cells, or T cells were the source of the cDNA or gDNA that made up the material.

In the source study's methods: Amplification of reference gene primers was used by the study to estimate nucleated cell counts. The assay was immunoSEQ multiplex PCR, and TCRdb's table has in-frame clones only and misses some. The D gene and trimming were derived from the DNA, and the V and J assignments and clone size from that table. The sample contains about 54,000 clones, approximately 85% of which appear only once. V was cut by 0 bases and J by 3 bases, with 10 bases left in between. In germline, CDR1 is MNHEY, CDR2 SVGAGI. The CDR3 has 15 residues. This TCR came from a human donor in a cohort sampled during active COVID-19. The specimen was peripheral blood. This chain uses TRBV6-5 with TRBJ2-3, with D perhaps TRBD2 (6 bases). The CDR3 sequence: CASSYSRLATDTQYF. CDR3 coding DNA: TGTGCCAGCAGTTACTCGAGGCTAGCGACAGATACGCAGTATTTT.